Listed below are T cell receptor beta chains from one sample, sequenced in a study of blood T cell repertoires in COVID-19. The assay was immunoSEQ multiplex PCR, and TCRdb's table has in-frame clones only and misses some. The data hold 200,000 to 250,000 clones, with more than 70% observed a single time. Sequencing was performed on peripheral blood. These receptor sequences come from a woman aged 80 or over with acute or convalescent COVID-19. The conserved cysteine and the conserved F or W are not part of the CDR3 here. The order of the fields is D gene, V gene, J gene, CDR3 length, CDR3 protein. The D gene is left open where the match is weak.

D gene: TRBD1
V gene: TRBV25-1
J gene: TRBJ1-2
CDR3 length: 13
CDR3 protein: ASSEPGQGEDGYT

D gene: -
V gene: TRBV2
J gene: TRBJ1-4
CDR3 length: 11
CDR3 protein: ASTGFPGEKLF

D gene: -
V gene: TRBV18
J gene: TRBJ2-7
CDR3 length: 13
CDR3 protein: ASSPGNRRTYEQY

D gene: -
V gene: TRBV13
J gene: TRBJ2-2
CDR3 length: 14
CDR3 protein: ASSPRVTGNTGELF

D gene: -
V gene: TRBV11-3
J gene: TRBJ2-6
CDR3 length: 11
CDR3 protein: ASRSSGANVLT

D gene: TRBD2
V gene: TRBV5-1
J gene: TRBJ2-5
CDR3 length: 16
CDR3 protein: ASSSWTSGGALEKTQY

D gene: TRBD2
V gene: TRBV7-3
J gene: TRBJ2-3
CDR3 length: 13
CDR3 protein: ASSFLAGSTDTQY

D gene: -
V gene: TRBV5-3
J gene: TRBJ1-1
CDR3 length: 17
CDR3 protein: ARSIRHYLGARVNTEAF

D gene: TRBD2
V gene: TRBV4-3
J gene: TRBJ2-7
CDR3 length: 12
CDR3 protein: ASSQDGGDYEQY

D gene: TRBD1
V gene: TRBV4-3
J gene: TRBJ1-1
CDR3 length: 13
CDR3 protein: ASSQVATGDTEAF

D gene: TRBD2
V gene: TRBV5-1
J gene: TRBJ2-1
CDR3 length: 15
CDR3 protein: ASSSLATSGGFNEQF

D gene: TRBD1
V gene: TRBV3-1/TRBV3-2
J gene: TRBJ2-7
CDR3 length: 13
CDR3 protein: ASSARQGLGGEQY

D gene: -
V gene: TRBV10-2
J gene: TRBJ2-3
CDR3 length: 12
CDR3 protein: ASSAAGLTDTQY

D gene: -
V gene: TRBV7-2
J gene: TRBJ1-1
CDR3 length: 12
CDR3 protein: ASSLEWGRTEAF

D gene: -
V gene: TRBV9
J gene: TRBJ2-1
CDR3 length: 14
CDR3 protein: ASSVNSGGIDNEQF

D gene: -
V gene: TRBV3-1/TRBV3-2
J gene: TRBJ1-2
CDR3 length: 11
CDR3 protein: ASSHRVIYGYT

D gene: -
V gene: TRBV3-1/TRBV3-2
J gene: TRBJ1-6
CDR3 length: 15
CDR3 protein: ASSPEISGTRNSPLH

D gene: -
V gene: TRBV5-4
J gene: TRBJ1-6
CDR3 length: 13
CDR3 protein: ASSLAGSRDSPLH

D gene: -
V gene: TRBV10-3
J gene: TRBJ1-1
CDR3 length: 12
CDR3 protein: AISGDTMNTEAF

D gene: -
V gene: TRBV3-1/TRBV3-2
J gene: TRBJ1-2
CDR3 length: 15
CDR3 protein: ASSQDRLGRGNYGYT

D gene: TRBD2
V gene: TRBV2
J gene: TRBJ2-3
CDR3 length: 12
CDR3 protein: ASNLAGSVDTQY

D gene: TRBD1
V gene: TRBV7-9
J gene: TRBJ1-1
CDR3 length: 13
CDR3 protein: ASSTGALAGTEAF

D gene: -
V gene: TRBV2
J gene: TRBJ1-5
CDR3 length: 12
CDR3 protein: ASSDIVSNQPQH

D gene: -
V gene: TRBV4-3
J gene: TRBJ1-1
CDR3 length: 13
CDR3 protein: ASSQDATGPTEAF

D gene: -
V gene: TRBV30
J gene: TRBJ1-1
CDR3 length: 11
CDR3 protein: AWKISTNTEAF

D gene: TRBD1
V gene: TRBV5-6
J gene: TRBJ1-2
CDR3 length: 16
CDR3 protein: ASSWTGGIWRANYGYT

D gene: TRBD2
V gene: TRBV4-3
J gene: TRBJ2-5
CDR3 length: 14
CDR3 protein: ASSPGTSGGAKTQY

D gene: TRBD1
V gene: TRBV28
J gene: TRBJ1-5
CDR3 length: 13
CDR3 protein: ASSSTGVGNQPQH

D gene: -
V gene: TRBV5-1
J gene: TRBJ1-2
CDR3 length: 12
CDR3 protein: ASSLTEINYGYT

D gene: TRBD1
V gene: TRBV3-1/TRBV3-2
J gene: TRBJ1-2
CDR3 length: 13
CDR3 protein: ASSHGQGNSYGYT

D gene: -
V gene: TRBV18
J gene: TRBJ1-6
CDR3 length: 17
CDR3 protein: ASSPRTGALSSYNSPLH

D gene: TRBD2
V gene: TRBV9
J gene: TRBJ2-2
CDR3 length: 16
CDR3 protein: ASSKGFTSGISPGELF

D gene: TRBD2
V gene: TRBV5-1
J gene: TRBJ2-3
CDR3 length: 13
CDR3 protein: ASSLLRGGPDTQY

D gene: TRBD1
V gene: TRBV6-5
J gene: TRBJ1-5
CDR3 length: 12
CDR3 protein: ASKGQGGNQPQH

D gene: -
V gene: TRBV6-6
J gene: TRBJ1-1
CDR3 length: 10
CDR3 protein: ASSGARRGAF

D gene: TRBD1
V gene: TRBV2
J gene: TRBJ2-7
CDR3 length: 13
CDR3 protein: ASSSYGTGSYEQY

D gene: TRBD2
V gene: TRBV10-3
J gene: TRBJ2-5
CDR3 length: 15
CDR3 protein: AMRPGGASGTRETQY

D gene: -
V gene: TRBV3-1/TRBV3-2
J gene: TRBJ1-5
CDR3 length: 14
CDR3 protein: ASSQEPGRSNQPQH

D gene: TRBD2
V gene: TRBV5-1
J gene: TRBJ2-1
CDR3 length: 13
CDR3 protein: ASSLGAGGPGEQF

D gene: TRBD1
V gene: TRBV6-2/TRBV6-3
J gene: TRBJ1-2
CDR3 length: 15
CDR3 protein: ASSRPTRDRYNYGYT

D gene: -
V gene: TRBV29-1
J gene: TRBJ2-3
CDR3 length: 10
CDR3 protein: SVEDLLDTQY

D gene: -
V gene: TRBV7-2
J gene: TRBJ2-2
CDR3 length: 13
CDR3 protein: ASKKPQGVTGELF

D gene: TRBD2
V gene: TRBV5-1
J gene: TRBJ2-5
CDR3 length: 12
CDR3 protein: ASRGLAGEETQY

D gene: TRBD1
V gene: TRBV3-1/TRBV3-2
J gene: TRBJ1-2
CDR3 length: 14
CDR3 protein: ASSQGTGTINYGYT